This T cell receptor (beta chain) was sequenced in a study of tumor-infiltrating lymphocytes in primary liver carcinoma. The wider study: Samples had roughly 3.5 to 8 million productive TCRbeta reads, comparable between tissue types.

This CDR3 has 14 amino acids. Unsorted bulk tissue (about 20-32 mg) underwent RNA and DNA co-extraction. Surgical resection served as treatment for the primary liver carcinoma of these patients. Synthesis of TCR beta cDNA was carried out from approximately 500 ng total RNA with a constant-region primer. It was through three nested multiplex PCR rounds of slightly modified ARM-PCR that TCR beta libraries arose. The first two PCR rounds used TRBV1-TRBV30 forward primers with a C-beta reverse primer, around 10 cycles each. MiXCR, run by TCRdb on the multiplex PCR reads, gives a single entry per CDR3 protein. Counted here are about 210,000 distinct CDR3 sequences, around four fifths occurring once; the ten biggest clones make up roughly 20%. Of note for this clonotype: A read error may produce the germline difference seen at one junction end.

The chain joins TRBV12-3 or TRBV12-4 to TRBJ2-3; maybe TRBD2 (5 bases). Sequencing used tumor tissue from primary liver carcinoma. The clonotype comes from a middle-aged man with primary liver carcinoma and hepatitis B virus infection. As DNA, the CDR3 is TGTACCAGCAGTTTCACAGAGGGTGGGGATACGCAATATTTT. It yields the protein CTSSFTEGGDTQYF.